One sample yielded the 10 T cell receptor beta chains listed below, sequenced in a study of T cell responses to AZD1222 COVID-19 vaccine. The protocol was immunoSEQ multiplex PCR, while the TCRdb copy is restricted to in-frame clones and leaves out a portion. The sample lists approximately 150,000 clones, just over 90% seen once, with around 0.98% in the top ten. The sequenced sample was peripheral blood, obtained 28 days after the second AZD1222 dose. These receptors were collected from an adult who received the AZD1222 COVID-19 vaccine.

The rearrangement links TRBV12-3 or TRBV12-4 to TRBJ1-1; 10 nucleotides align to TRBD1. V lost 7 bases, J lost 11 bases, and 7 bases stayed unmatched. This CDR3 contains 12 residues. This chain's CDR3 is CASIDRGLRAFF. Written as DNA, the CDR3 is TGTGCCAGCATTGACAGGGGGCTGAGGGCTTTCTTT.

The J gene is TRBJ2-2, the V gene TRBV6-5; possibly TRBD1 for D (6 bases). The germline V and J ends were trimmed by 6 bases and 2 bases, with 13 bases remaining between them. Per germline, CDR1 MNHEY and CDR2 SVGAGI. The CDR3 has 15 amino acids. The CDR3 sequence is CASRTPGQNTGELFF. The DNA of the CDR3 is TGTGCCAGCAGAACCCCGGGACAAAACACCGGGGAGCTGTTTTTT.

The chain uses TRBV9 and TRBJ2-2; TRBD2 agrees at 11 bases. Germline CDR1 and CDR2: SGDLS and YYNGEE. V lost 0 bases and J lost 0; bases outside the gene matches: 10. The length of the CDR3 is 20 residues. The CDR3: CASSVAMRSGGAANTGELFF. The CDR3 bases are TGTGCCAGCAGCGTAGCGATGCGTAGCGGGGGGGCCGCGAACACCGGGGAGCTGTTTTTT.

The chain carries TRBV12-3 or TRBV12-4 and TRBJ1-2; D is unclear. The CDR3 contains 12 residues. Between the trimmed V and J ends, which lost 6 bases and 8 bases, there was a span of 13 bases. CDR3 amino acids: CASSPGGLGYTF. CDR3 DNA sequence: TGTGCCAGCAGCCCGGGAGGCCTGGGCTACACCTTC.

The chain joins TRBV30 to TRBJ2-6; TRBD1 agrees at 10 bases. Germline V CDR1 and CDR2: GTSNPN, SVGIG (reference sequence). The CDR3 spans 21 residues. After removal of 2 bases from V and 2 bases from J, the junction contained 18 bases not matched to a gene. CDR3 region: CAWSQTGGTGVFATGANVLTF. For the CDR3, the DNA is TGTGCCTGGAGTCAAACGGGTGGGACAGGGGTCTTTGCCACTGGGGCCAACGTCCTGACTTTC.

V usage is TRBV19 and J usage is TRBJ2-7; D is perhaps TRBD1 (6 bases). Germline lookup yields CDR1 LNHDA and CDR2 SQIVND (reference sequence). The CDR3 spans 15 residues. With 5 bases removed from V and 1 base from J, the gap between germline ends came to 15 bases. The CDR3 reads CASSLQGTGSYEQYF. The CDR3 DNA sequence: TGTGCCAGTAGTCTCCAGGGGACGGGTTCCTACGAGCAGTACTTC.

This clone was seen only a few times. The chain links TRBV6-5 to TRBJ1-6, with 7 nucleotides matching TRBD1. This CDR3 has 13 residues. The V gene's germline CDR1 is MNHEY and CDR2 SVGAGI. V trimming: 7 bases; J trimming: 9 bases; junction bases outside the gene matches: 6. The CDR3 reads CASMRTGISPLHF. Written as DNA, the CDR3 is TGTGCCAGCATGAGGACAGGCATTTCACCCCTCCACTTT.

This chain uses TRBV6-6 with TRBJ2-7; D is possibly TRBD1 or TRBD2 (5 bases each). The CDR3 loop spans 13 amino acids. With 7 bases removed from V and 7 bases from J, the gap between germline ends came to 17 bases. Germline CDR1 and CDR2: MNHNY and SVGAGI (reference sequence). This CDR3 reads CASMRDRAREQYF. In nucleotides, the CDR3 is TGTGCCAGCATGAGGGACCGGGCGAGGGAGCAGTACTTC.

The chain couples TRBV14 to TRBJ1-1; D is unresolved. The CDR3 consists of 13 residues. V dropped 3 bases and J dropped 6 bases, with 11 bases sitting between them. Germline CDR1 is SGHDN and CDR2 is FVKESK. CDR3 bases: TGTGCCAGCAGCCAGAGGATGGGCCCTGAAGCTTTCTTT. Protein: CASSQRMGPEAFF.

The CDR3 protein is CARGGAGRSHLSGNTIYF. The CDR3 nucleotides read TGTGCCAGGGGGGGGGCAGGCCGATCCCATCTGTCTGGAAACACCATATATTTT. This chain links TRBV6-4 with TRBJ1-3; D is perhaps TRBD1 (6 bases). The CDR3 consists of 18 residues. Germline V lookup: CDR1 MRHNA, CDR2 SNTAGT. V was pared by 9 bases and J by 1 base, with 25 bases between.